This passage covers 12 T cell receptor beta chains from one sample sequenced in a study of Ad26.COV2.S vaccination and SARS-CoV-2 variants. Measured with immunoSEQ multiplex PCR; TCRdb has only the in-frame clones, and not every one. Of around 300,000 clones listed, roughly 90% are singletons. Treatment meaning: over 15 received Ad26.COV2.S at low or high dose, single or two shots; 5 received placebo; per-sample allocation not given. Sampling took place 63 days after the first vaccine or placebo injection. Here the sequenced sample was peripheral blood, taken in a trial of Ad26.COV2.S vaccine versus placebo. These TCRs come from a person aged 18-65 years who received the Ad26.COV2.S COVID-19 vaccine or a placebo.

The rearrangement uses TRBV13 and TRBJ1-6; perhaps TRBD1 as D (5 bases). The CDR3 covers 14 residues. Germline V lookup: CDR1 PRHDT, CDR2 FYEKMQ (reference sequence). The ends were cut back, 2 bases at V and 8 bases at J, with 10 bases in the middle. The CDR3 nucleotides are TGTGCCAGCAGCTTACAGGGAGGGGATTCACCCCTCCACTTT. Protein: CASSLQGGDSPLHF.

The J gene is TRBJ2-7, the V gene TRBV6-2 or TRBV6-3, with 9 bases fitting TRBD1. In germline, CDR1 is MNHEY, CDR2 SVGEGT. V trimming: 2 bases; J trimming: 5 bases; junction bases outside the gene matches: 1. CDR3 length: 13 residues. In DNA, the CDR3 is TGTGCCAGCAGTTACCGGGACAGGGACGAGCAGTACGTC. Protein: CASSYRDRDEQYV.

The chain uses TRBV11-2 and TRBJ2-5; D perhaps matches TRBD1 (5 bases). V dropped 2 bases and J dropped 2 bases, with 9 bases sitting between them. There are 14 residues in the CDR3. Germline values: CDR1 SGHAT, CDR2 FQNNGV. This chain's CDR3 is CASSLLPGQETQYF. The DNA of the CDR3 is TGTGCCAGCAGCTTACTCCCAGGGCAAGAGACCCAGTACTTC.

The rearrangement links TRBV7-2 to TRBJ1-1, with TRBD1 matching 8 bases. In germline, CDR1 is SGHTA, CDR2 FQGNSA. V shed 1 base and J 10 bases; nucleotides not matched to a gene: 8. This CDR3 contains 14 residues. The CDR3: CASSLVPTGGRAFF. CDR3 in DNA: TGTGCCAGCAGCTTAGTCCCCACAGGGGGAAGAGCTTTCTTT.

This clone appeared once. The chain recombines TRBV6-6 with TRBJ1-1; D is perhaps TRBD1 (6 bases). With 5 bases removed from V and 6 bases from J, the gap between germline ends came to 19 bases. CDR1 is MNHNY and CDR2 is SVGAGI in the germline V gene (reference sequence). The CDR3 has 15 amino acids. The CDR3: CASSSPAGVRSEAFF. CDR3 nucleotide sequence: TGTGCCAGCAGTAGCCCGGCAGGGGTGAGGTCTGAAGCTTTCTTT.

This clone has a single count. The V call is TRBV29-1, the J call TRBJ2-3; D is unresolved. Trimming took 3 bases from V and 3 from J, leaving 7 bases between them. The germline CDR1 and CDR2 sequences are SQVTM and ANQGSEA. The CDR3 contains 12 residues. The CDR3 bases are TGCAGCGTTGAGGTAGGGACAGATACGCAGTATTTT. This gives the protein CSVEVGTDTQYF.

The CDR3 protein is CASSYGTGRSYEQYF. The CDR3 DNA sequence: TGTGCCAGCAGTTACGGTACGGGGAGGTCCTACGAGCAGTACTTC. The V gene is TRBV6-5, the J gene TRBJ2-7, with TRBD2 as a possible D gene (6 bases). The germline V gene has CDR1 MNHEY and CDR2 SVGAGI. Trimming cost V 2 bases and J 1 base, with 12 bases left between them. The CDR3 loop spans 15 amino acids.

The chain couples TRBV12-3 or TRBV12-4 to TRBJ2-1; the D gene is possibly TRBD2 (6 bases). This CDR3 spans 12 amino acids. Trimming took off 8 bases at V and 8 bases at J, with 13 bases between the two ends. The chain's CDR3 is CASLNGGHEQFF. CDR3 DNA: TGTGCCAGCCTGAACGGAGGGCATGAGCAGTTCTTC.

The chain uses TRBV29-1 and TRBJ2-1; D possibly matches TRBD1 or TRBD2 (7 bases each). Germline CDR1 reads SQVTM; CDR2 reads ANQGSEA. The CDR3 sequence is 15 residues long. Trimming cost V 7 bases and J 0 bases, with 16 bases left between them. CDR3 sequence: CSAGGQGGSYNEQFF. The CDR3 DNA is TGCAGCGCCGGGGGGCAGGGGGGCTCCTACAATGAGCAGTTCTTC.

In the case of this clone: At one end the junction does not follow the germline gene, possibly because of a read error. The gene calls are TRBV6-2 or TRBV6-3 and TRBJ1-2; TRBD1 aligns across 8 bases. Germline V gene data show CDR1 as MNHEY and CDR2 as SVGEGT. This CDR3 region has 17 residues. Here the CDR3 reads CASSPLGIGQGTIENIF. CDR3 DNA sequence: TGTGCCAGCAGTCCCCTGGGCATTGGACAGGGTACGATCGAGAATATCTTC.

This sequence joins TRBV28 and TRBJ1-6; 7 positions agree with TRBD1. From germline, CDR1 is MDHEN and CDR2 SYDVKM. This CDR3 contains 13 residues. Germline trimming cut 5 bases from V and 9 bases from J; bases unmatched to any gene: 4. DNA of the CDR3: TGTGCCAGCAGTCGACAGGGTGGTTCACCCCTCCACTTT. As protein: CASSRQGGSPLHF.

V is TRBV27 and J is TRBJ1-2; D possibly corresponds to TRBD1 (6 bases). The germline V gene has CDR1 MNHEY and CDR2 SMNVEV (reference sequence). The ends were cut back, 2 bases at V and 8 bases at J, with 15 bases in the middle. The CDR3 totals 14 residues. CDR3 in amino acids: CASSLIGGAGGYTF. CDR3 in DNA: TGTGCCAGCAGTTTAATCGGGGGGGCCGGCGGCTACACCTTC.